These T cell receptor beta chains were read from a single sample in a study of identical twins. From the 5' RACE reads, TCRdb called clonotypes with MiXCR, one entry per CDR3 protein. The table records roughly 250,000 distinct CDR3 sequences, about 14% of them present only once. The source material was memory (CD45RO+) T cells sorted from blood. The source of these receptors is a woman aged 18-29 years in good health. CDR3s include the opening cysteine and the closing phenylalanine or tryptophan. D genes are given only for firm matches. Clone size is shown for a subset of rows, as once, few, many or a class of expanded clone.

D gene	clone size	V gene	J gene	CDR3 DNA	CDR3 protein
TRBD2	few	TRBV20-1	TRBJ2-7	TGCAGTGCTAGATCGCGACTAGCGGGAGGCCACGAGCAGTACTTC	CSARSRLAGGHEQYF
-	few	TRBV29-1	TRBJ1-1	TGCAGCGCCCCGTCGGCAGGGAACACTGAAGCTTTCTTT	CSAPSAGNTEAFF
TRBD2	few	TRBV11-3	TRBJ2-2	TGTGCCACCAGCTTAGTCTCGGGGGGGGCCCGAACCGGGGAGCTGTTTTTT	CATSLVSGGARTGELFF
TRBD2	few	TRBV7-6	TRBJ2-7	TGTGCCAGCAGCTTTAGCGGGGGGAGCTCCTACGAGCAGTACTTC	CASSFSGGSSYEQYF
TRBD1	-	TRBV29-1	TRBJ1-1	TGCAGCGCCCAGGGGGTGAACACTGAAGCTTTCTTT	CSAQGVNTEAFF
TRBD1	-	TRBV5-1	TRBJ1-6	TGCGCCAGTACGACAGGGCTGACCAATTCACCCCTCCACTTT	CASTTGLTNSPLHF
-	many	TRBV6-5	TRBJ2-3	TGTGCCAGCAGTTACTCCCCGGGGATCACAGATACGCAGTATTTT	CASSYSPGITDTQYF
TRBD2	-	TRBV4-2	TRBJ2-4	TGTGCCAGCAGCCAAGGGATGAGCGGGGGAGAAAACATTCAGTACTTC	CASSQGMSGGENIQYF
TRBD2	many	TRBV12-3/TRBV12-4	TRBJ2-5	TGTGCCAGCAGTCCCGGACGGACTAGAGGTCAAGAGACCCAGTACTTC	CASSPGRTRGQETQYF
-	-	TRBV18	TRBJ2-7	TGTGCCAGCTCACCCTATGGGGGTGGGAGCTCCTACGAGCAGTACTTC	CASSPYGGGSSYEQYF
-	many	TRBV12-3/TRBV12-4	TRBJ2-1	TGTGCCAGCAGTTTCGACAGCAACTCCTTGGGTGTGCAGTTCTTC	CASSFDSNSLGVQFF
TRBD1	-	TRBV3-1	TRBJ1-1	TGTGCCAGCGCAAACAGGGGTGGCACTGAAGCTTTCTTT	CASANRGGTEAFF
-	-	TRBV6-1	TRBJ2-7	TGTGCCAGCAGGGCTCCGGGACCCAGTACCTCCTACGAGCAGTACTTC	CASRAPGPSTSYEQYF
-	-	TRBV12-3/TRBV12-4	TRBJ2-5	TGTGCCAGCAGTAACCGCGTGGGTGAAGAGACCCAGTACTTC	CASSNRVGEETQYF
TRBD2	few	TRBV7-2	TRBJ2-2	TGTGCCAGCAGGGAATCCGGGACTAGTTACCCCGGGGAGCTGTTTTTT	CASRESGTSYPGELFF
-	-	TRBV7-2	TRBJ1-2	TGTGCCAGCAGCTCGACGACAGGCCCCTATGGCTACACCTTC	CASSSTTGPYGYTF
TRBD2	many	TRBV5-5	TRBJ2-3	TGTGCCAGCAAAACAGCGGGAGGGGCCGATACGCAGTATTTT	CASKTAGGADTQYF
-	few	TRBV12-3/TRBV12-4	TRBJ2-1	TGTGCCAGCAGTCACGTTGCCGCCGGGACAAACAATGAGCAGTTCTTC	CASSHVAAGTNNEQFF
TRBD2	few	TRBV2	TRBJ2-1	TGTGCCAGCACCCAGTCGGCTAGCGGGAGTCGTAATGAGCAGTTCTTC	CASTQSASGSRNEQFF
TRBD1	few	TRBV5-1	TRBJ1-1	TGCGCCAGCAGCTTGGACAGGGGAGTCGCTTTCTTT	CASSLDRGVAFF
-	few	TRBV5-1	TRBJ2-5	TGCGCCAGCAGCTTGGGAGCGGTGGGAGAGACCCAGTACTTC	CASSLGAVGETQYF
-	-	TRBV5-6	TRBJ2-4	TGTGCCAGCAGCTTGGTTGGGGGAAACATTCAGTACTTC	CASSLVGGNIQYF
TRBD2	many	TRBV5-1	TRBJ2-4	TGCGCCAGCAGCTCCGCGACTAGCGGGGCCTTAATTCAGTACTTC	CASSSATSGALIQYF
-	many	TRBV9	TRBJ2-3	TGTGCCAGCAGCGTAGCCGTGGGCCAGACAGATACGCAGTATTTT	CASSVAVGQTDTQYF
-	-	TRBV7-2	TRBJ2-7	TGTGCCAGCCGCCGTGGGTACGAGCAGTACTTC	CASRRGYEQYF
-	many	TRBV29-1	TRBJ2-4	TGCAGCGTTGAAGGGGTAGCCAAAAACATTCAGTACTTC	CSVEGVAKNIQYF
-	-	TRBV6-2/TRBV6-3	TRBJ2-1	TGTGCCAGCACGCGGCGGTCCTCCTACAATGAGCAGTTCTTC	CASTRRSSYNEQFF
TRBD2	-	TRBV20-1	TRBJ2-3	TGCAGTGCTCGGCGACTAGCGGGGGGTTCAGGGGATACGCAGTATTTT	CSARRLAGGSGDTQYF
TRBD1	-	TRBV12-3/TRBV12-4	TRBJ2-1	TGTGCCAGCAGTTTCGGGACAGGGTCCCCCGAGCAGTTCTTC	CASSFGTGSPEQFF
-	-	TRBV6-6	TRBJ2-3	TGTGCCAGGGGGCCCCGTGGGGATACGCAGTATTTT	CARGPRGDTQYF
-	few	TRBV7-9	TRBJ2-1	TGTGCCAGCAGCTCAGGGGTCGCCTACAATGAGCAGTTCTTC	CASSSGVAYNEQFF
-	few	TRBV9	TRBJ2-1	TGTGCCAGCAGCGCCGGGAGTCGCAATGAGCAGTTCTTC	CASSAGSRNEQFF
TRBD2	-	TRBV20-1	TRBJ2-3	TGCAGTGCTAGTGGACTAGCGGGGGTTAGCACAGATACGCAGTATTTT	CSASGLAGVSTDTQYF
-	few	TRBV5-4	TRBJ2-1	TGTGCCAGCAGCCCAAACCAGGGGAATGAGCAGTTCTTC	CASSPNQGNEQFF
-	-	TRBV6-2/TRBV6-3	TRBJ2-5	TGTGCCAGCAGTCCCTCCAGCAGCTACCAAGAGACCCAGTACTTC	CASSPSSSYQETQYF
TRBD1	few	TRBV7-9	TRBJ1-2	TGTGCCAGCAGCTTACAGGACAGGGCTGGCTACACCTTC	CASSLQDRAGYTF
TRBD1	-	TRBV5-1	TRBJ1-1	TGCGCCAGCAGCTTGGGTTGGACAGGGAGGAACACTGAAGCTTTCTTT	CASSLGWTGRNTEAFF
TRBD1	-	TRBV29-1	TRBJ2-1	TGCAGCGTTAAGGCAGGGGACAGGGGGCATGGTGAGCAGTTCTTC	CSVKAGDRGHGEQFF
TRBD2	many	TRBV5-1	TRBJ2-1	TGCGCCAGCAGCTTAAGCGGGGGGGTATCCTACAATGAGCAGTTCTTC	CASSLSGGVSYNEQFF
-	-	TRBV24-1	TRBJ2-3	TGTGCCACCAGTGGTCAAACAGATACGCAGTATTTT	CATSGQTDTQYF
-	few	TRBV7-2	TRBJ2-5	TGTGCCAGCAGCTCCTTAGCGTCCCGGGAGACCCAGTACTTC	CASSSLASRETQYF
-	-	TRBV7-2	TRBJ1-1	TGTGCCAGCAGCTCTCAGGGTAACATGAACACTGAAGCTTTCTTT	CASSSQGNMNTEAFF
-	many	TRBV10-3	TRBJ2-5	TGTGCCATCAGTGGACAAGGTTCCCAAGAGACCCAGTACTTC	CAISGQGSQETQYF
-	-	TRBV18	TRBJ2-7	TGTGCCAGCTCACCACCTGTAACCAGAAGCTCCTACGAGCAGTACTTC	CASSPPVTRSSYEQYF
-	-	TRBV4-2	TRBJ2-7	TGTGCCAGCAGCATCCCCGGGGACCTCTCCTACGAGCAGTACTTC	CASSIPGDLSYEQYF
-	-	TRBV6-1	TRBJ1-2	TGTGCCAGCAGGGAGGGATTGGGAGATGGCTACACCTTC	CASREGLGDGYTF
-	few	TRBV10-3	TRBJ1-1	TGTGCCATCAGCTTACAGGGAGCGGGAACTGAAGCTTTCTTT	CAISLQGAGTEAFF
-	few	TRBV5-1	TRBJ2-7	TGCGCCAGCAGCTTCACAACTTCCTACGAGCAGTACTTC	CASSFTTSYEQYF
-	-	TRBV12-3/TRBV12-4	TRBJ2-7	TGTGCCAGCAGTTTAGCGGCGGGGACCTACGAGCAGTACTTC	CASSLAAGTYEQYF
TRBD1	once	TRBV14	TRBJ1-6	TGTGCCAGCAGCCCAAGAACGGCAGGGGGCTTTTCACCCCTCCACTTT	CASSPRTAGGFSPLHF
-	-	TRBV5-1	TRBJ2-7	TGCGCCAGCGCCGAGTGGGCCGGGGTCGAGCAGTACTTC	CASAEWAGVEQYF
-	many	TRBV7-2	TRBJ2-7	TGTGCCAGCAGCCAAACTAGCACAGACTACGAGCAGTACTTC	CASSQTSTDYEQYF
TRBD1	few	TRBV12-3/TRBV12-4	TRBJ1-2	TGTGCCAGCAGCCGGGACAGGCCGAACTATGGCTACACCTTC	CASSRDRPNYGYTF
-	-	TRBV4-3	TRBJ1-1	TGCGCCAGCAGCCAAGGTCTGGCCAGGGGAACTGAAGCTTTCTTT	CASSQGLARGTEAFF
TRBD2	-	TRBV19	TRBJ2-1	TGTGCCAGTAGTATAGGACTAGCGGGGAGGGCCTACAATGAGCAGTTCTTC	CASSIGLAGRAYNEQFF
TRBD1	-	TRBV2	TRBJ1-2	TGTGCCAGCAAGGTGGGGCGAGGACAGGTTTCTAGCTATGGCTACACCTTC	CASKVGRGQVSSYGYTF
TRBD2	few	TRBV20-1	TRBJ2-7	TGCAGTGCTTCACTAGCGGGAGGGTGGGACTACGAGCAGTACTTC	CSASLAGGWDYEQYF
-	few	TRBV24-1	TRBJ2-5	TGTGCCACCCAGTCGGATTTGGGTACCCAGTACTTC	CATQSDLGTQYF
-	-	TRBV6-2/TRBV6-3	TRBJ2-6	TGTGCCAGCTCCCAACCAGATTCTGGGGCCAACGTCCTGACTTTC	CASSQPDSGANVLTF